This T cell receptor beta chain was sequenced during a study of control samples from healthy donors and cancer patients. The CDR3 is made up of 16 amino acids. The germline V gene has CDR1 ENHRY and CDR2 SYGVKD. V was trimmed by 4 bases and J by 1 base, leaving 16 bases between them. Repertoires were generated with immunoSEQ multiplex PCR, while TCRdb's copy carries only in-frame clones and drops some. Seen here are about 51,000 clones, approximately 89% observed once, and the top ten hold roughly 1.5%. This clonotype was obtained from a middle-aged man with colorectal cancer. V usage is TRBV10-3 and J usage is TRBJ1-1; D not certain. The specimen sequenced was PBMCs. The CDR3 DNA sequence: TGTGCCATCAGTGCCTCCCCCGGTGATTGGAACACTGAAGCTTTCTTT. This codes for CAISASPGDWNTEAFF.